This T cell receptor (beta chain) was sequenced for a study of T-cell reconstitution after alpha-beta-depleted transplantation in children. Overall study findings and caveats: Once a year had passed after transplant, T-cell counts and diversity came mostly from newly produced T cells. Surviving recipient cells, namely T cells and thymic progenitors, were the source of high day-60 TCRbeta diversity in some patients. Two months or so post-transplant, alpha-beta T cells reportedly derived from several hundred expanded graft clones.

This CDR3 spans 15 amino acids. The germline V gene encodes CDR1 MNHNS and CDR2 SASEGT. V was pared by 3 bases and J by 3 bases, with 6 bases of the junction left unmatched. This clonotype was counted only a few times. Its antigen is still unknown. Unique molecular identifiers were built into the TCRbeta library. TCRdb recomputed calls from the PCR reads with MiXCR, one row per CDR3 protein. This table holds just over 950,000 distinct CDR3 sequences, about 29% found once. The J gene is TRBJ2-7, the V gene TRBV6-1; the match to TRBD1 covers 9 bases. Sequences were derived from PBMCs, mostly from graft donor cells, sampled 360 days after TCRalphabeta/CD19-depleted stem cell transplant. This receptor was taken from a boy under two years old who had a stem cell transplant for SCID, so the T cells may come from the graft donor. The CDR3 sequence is CASSDMTGGSYEQYF. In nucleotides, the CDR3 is TGTGCCAGCAGTGACATGACAGGGGGGAGCTACGAGCAGTACTTC.